This T cell receptor (beta chain) stems from a study of blood T cell repertoires in COVID-19. Study summary: PBMCs, B-cell-depleted T cells, or T cells provided the cDNA or gDNA that made up the material.

Germline V gene data show CDR1 as SGHRS and CDR2 as YFSETQ. There are 15 residues in the CDR3. J was trimmed by 0 bases and V by 7 bases; bases with no gene match: 6. Generated by immunoSEQ multiplex PCR, the TCRdb table keeps only in-frame clones and is missing some. Of more than 110,000 clones listed, more than 80% are singletons. The origin of this receptor is a woman older than 75 with acute or convalescent COVID-19. The V gene is TRBV5-1, the J gene TRBJ1-3; TRBD1 aligns across 8 bases. The sequenced sample was peripheral blood. The CDR3 spells CASRTGTDSGNTIYF. The DNA for the CDR3 is TGCGCCAGCCGGACAGGGACAGACTCTGGAAACACCATATATTTT.